This T cell receptor (beta chain) was captured in a study of T cell clones after liver transplantation. The data were produced by immunoSEQ multiplex PCR, yet TCRdb's version contains in-frame clones alone and is incomplete. The sample records about 120,000 clones, approximately 90% being singletons. Per germline, CDR1 GTSNPN and CDR2 SVGIG (reference sequence). Trimming took off 2 bases at V and 3 bases at J, with 10 bases between the two ends. The CDR3 contains 14 residues. The origin of this receptor is a human patient who received a liver transplant. The graft donor may be the source of some T cells. Sequences were derived from CD4+ T cells from blood, sampled 12 months after liver transplant. The rearrangement uses TRBV30 and TRBJ2-2; no clear D. The CDR3 reads CAWSKNSYTGELFF. The CDR3 bases are TGTGCCTGGAGTAAAAACAGCTACACCGGGGAGCTGTTTTTT.